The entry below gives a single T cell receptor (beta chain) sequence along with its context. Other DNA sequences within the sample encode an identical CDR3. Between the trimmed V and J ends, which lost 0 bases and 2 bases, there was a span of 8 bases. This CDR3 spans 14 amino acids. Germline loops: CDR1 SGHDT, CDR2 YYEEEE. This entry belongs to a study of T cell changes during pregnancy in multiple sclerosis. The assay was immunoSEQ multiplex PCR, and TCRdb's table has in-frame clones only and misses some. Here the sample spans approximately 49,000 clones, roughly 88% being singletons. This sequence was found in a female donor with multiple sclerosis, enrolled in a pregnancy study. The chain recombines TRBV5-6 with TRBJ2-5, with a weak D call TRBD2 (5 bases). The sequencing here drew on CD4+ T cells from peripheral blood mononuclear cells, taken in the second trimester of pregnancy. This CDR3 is CASSLGSGQETQYF. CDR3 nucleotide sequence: TGTGCCAGCAGCTTGGGGTCGGGGCAAGAGACCCAGTACTTC. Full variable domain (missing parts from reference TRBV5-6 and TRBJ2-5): DAGVTQSPTHLIKTRGQQVTLRCSPKSGHDTVSWYQQALGQGPQFIFQYYEEEERQRGNFPDRFSGHQFPNYSSELNVNALLLGDSALYLCASSLGSGQETQYFGPGTRLLVL.